The next 5 T cell receptor beta chains were all read from a single sample in a study of metastatic and nonmetastatic thyroid tumors. Not a single patient had been given any form of treatment at any point before undergoing thyroid surgery. MiXCR re-clonotyped the PCR reads for TCRdb. The sample has about 38,000 clones, around 30% seen once. Sequenced: blood. These receptors all stem from a male donor with papillary thyroid cancer or a benign thyroid nodule (not recorded which). Some clones in this sample may be carry-over from other donors' samples.

This clone has ten or more counts. V gene TRBV29-1 combines with J gene TRBJ2-2, with 10 bases aligning to TRBD2. Looked up from germline, CDR1 is SQVTM and CDR2 is ANQGSEA. The CDR3 consists of 17 residues. Trimming at V came to 4 bases and at J to 2 bases, leaving 10 bases not matched to a gene. This chain's CDR3 is CSVGGASGSLNTGELFF. The DNA for the CDR3 is TGCAGCGTTGGAGGCGCTAGCGGGAGTCTTAACACCGGGGAGCTGTTTTTT.

The table lists this clone with many counts. Written as DNA, the CDR3 is TGTGCCAGCAGTCCAAGTCTGGGCCTCGTCTCGGCTGGAAACACCATATATTTT. Its translation: CASSPSLGLVSAGNTIYF. The V gene is TRBV27, the J gene TRBJ1-3; D uncertain. V lost 5 bases and J lost 2, with 22 bases in between. Germline values: CDR1 MNHEY, CDR2 SMNVEV (reference sequence). This CDR3 is 18 amino acids long.

The sample holds many counts of this clone. This chain connects TRBV10-3 to TRBJ2-3, with TRBD1 matching 8 bases. This CDR3 spans 17 amino acids. V was pared by 6 bases and J by 2 bases, with 13 bases of the junction left unmatched. Germline CDR1 ENHRY, CDR2 SYGVKD. The CDR3 nucleotides read TGTGCCATCAGCGTCGGACAGGGCCTAGGAGACACAGATACGCAGTATTTT. This codes for CAISVGQGLGDTDTQYF.

This clone was found a few times. This chain joins TRBV10-3 and TRBJ2-1; TRBD2 agrees at 8 bases. The germline V gene has CDR1 ENHRY and CDR2 SYGVKD. This CDR3 has 15 amino acids. The trim removed 7 bases at V and 7 bases at J, leaving 12 bases unmatched. The CDR3 is CAIMVAGGPRNEQFF. CDR3 nucleotide sequence: TGTGCCATCATGGTGGCGGGGGGTCCTCGGAATGAGCAGTTCTTC.

This clone was seen at least ten times. V usage is TRBV28 and J usage is TRBJ1-1; unclear D gene. This CDR3 has 12 residues. V lost 8 bases and J lost 2, with 9 bases in between. CDR1 and CDR2 (germline): MDHEN, SYDVKM. The CDR3 spells CASCAYNTEAFF. CDR3 DNA: TGTGCCAGCTGTGCTTATAACACTGAAGCTTTCTTT. The full variable domain, rest sourced from reference TRBV28 and TRBJ1-1, is DVKVTQSSRYLVKRTGEKVFLECVQDMDHENMFWYRQDPGLGLRLIYFSYDVKMKEKGDIPEGYSVSREKKERFSLILESASTNQTSMYLCASCAYNTEAFFGQGTRLTVV.